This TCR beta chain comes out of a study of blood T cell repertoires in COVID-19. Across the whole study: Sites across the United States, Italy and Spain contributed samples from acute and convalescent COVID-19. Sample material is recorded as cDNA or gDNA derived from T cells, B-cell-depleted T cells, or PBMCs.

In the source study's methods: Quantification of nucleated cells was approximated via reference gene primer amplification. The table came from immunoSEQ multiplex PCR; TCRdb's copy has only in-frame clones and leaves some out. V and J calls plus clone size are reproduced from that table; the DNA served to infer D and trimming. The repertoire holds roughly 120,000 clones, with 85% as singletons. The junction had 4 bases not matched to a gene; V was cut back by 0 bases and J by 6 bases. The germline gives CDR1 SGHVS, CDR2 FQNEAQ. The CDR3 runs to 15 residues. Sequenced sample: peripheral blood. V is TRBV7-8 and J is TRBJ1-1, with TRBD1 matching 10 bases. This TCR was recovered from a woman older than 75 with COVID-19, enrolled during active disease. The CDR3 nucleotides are TGTGCCAGCAGCTTAGCGCGGGACAGGGGTGCTGAAGCTTTCTTT. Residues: CASSLARDRGAEAFF.